This T cell receptor (beta chain) was captured by sequencing in a study of T cell repertoires in cytomegalovirus infection. Study in general: The authors relied on CMV epitopes, both recently identified HLA-C-restricted and well-studied HLA-B-restricted. Both a matching HLA type and CMV infection were indicated by public TCR beta signatures.

The CDR3 length is 14 residues. Unmatched junction bases numbered 11, after V lost 4 bases and J lost 9 bases. The germline CDR1 and CDR2 sequences are SGHAT and FQDESV (reference sequence). Study results and caveats: CMV-specific TCR beta clonotypes restricted by HLA-C were the ones dominating the ex vivo response. Carriage of CMV together with the relevant HLA was identifiable through cumulative public TCR beta family frequency.

TCRdb re-analysed the reads in MiXCR, keeping a single row per CDR3 protein. The sample includes more than 45,000 distinct CDR3 sequences, 20% of them seen just once. This clonotype was seen ten or more times. Its antigen is as yet unknown. The chain has TRBV11-1 and TRBJ2-5, with 7 bases that match TRBD1. The sample in question was CD8+ T cells from cultured PBMCs, obtained from culture after CMV antigen stimulation. The TCR sequence derives from a human donor in good health (CMV status not recorded). Some clones in this sample may be carry-over from other donors' samples. As DNA, the CDR3 is TGTGCCAGCAGCTCCCCGGCCGACAGGGTCCCCCAGTACTTC. This encodes CASSSPADRVPQYF. Supplemented by reference TRBV11-1 and TRBJ2-5, the full variable domain reads EAEVAQSPRYKITEKSQAVAFWCDPISGHATLYWYRQILGQGPELLVQFQDESVVDDSQLPKDRFSAERLKGVDSTLKIQPAELGDSAMYLCASSSPADRVPQYFGPGTRLLVL.